This TCR beta chain derives from a study of graft-versus-host responses after intestinal transplantation. Study summary: Transplant types were multivisceral, liver-intestinal, or isolated intestinal. Induction with anti-thymocyte globulin, then tacrolimus and steroids for three to four years, was given to all recipients.

As concerns this clone: Its specificity is not known.

Overall study results and limits: Early post-transplant declines in HvG were associated with peak levels of circulating GvH clones. Analysis identified GvH clones in recipient marrow, with some appearing first in ileum or blood.

There are 13 residues in the CDR3. Germline values: CDR1 LNHDA, CDR2 SQIVND (reference sequence). V was cut by 3 bases and J by 3 bases, with 8 bases left in between. Repertoires were generated with immunoSEQ multiplex PCR, while TCRdb's copy carries only in-frame clones and drops some. This sample yields more than 85,000 clones, of which approximately 92% are seen a single time; roughly 0.5% belongs to the top ten. This material consisted of unstimulated CD8+ T cells sorted from spleen or lymph node cells, taken before intestinal transplant. The clonotype originates from a human donor who received an intestinal transplant. The chain couples TRBV19 to TRBJ1-1; D unclear. CDR3 region: CASSIRQYTEAFF. CDR3 in DNA: TGTGCCAGTAGTATCCGGCAGTACACTGAAGCTTTCTTT.